This passage covers 20 T cell receptor beta chains from one sample sequenced in a study of early T cells in non-severe SARS-CoV-2 infection. TCRdb processed the 5' RACE reads anew with MiXCR; each CDR3 protein has one entry. The data show under 70,000 distinct CDR3 sequences, with 15% seen just once and about 9% held by the top ten. The input for sequencing was whole blood, taken at baseline. All receptors derive from an adult who was a healthcare worker with PCR-confirmed SARS-CoV-2 infection or an uninfected control (not recorded which).

This clonotype was seen repeatedly, ten times or more. The chain is built from TRBV18 and TRBJ1-2, with D possibly TRBD1 on 5 matching bases. The CDR3 is 13 amino acids. With 2 bases removed from V and 2 bases from J, the gap between germline ends came to 6 bases. Germline values: CDR1 KGHSH, CDR2 LQKENI. The CDR3 here is CASSPAGNYGYTF. In nucleotides, the CDR3 is TGTGCCAGCTCACCAGCAGGGAACTATGGCTACACCTTC.

The rearrangement joins TRBV27 to TRBJ2-2; TRBD1 is a possible D gene (5 bases). This CDR3 region has 13 residues. V was cut by 1 base and J by 15 bases, with 15 bases left in between. Germline loops: CDR1 MNHEY, CDR2 SMNVEV (reference sequence). For the CDR3, the DNA is TGTGCCAGCAGTTTATGGCCCCCGAAAGGGGTGTTTTTT. This gives the protein CASSLWPPKGVFF.

V is TRBV7-9 and J is TRBJ2-7, with 10 bases fitting TRBD1. J was trimmed by 5 bases and V by 5 bases; bases with no gene match: 6. The CDR3 spans 14 residues. Germline V gives CDR1 SEHNR, CDR2 FQNEAQ (reference sequence). CDR3 coding DNA: TGTGCCAGCAGCGGACAGGGGGTACGGAACGAGCAGTACTTC. Its translation: CASSGQGVRNEQYF.

The chain links TRBV30 to TRBJ2-1, with D maybe TRBD2 (5 bases). The germline CDR1 and CDR2 sequences are GTSNPN and SVGIG (reference sequence). The CDR3 has 13 residues. Between the trimmed V and J ends, which lost 4 bases and 13 bases, there was a span of 20 bases. The CDR3 loop is CAWMGGYPIFQFF. Written as DNA, the CDR3 is TGTGCCTGGATGGGCGGGTACCCTATTTTTCAGTTCTTC.

This chain uses TRBV7-2 with TRBJ2-7; the D gene is possibly TRBD1 (5 bases). V was clipped by 4 bases and J by 2 bases, with 12 bases between them. The CDR3 totals 14 residues. Germline V gene sequence: CDR1 SGHTA, CDR2 FQGNSA. In DNA form, the CDR3 reads TGTGCCAGCAGCTCCAGGGTAGGGGCCTACGAGCAGTACTTC. Translated, it gives CASSSRVGAYEQYF.

A few counts support this clonotype. V gene TRBV6-5 combines with J gene TRBJ2-1; 7 bases match TRBD1. Germline V CDR1 and CDR2: MNHEY, SVGAGI. J was trimmed by 4 bases and V by 5 bases; bases with no gene match: 8. This CDR3 is 15 amino acids long. The CDR3 DNA is TGTGCCAGCAGTGGGGCGACAGGGACGTACAATGAGCAGTTCTTC. It specifies CASSGATGTYNEQFF.

The chain links TRBV28 to TRBJ2-1; maybe TRBD1 (6 bases). The CDR3 contains 11 residues. Trimming shortened V by 8 bases and J by 7 bases, and 9 bases separated the two germline ends. CDR1 and CDR2 from the germline V gene are MDHEN and SYDVKM. The CDR3 loop is CASVGANEQFF. DNA for the CDR3: TGTGCCAGCGTGGGGGCAAATGAGCAGTTCTTC.

This clonotype appeared many times. The chain carries TRBV20-1 and TRBJ1-5; D unresolved. CDR1 DFQATT and CDR2 SNEGSKA come from the germline V gene (reference sequence). The germline V and J ends were trimmed by 1 base and 3 bases, with 10 bases remaining between them. This CDR3 is built from 14 residues. CDR3 amino acids: CSARVGGYNQPQHF. The CDR3 DNA is TGCAGTGCTAGAGTTGGAGGGTACAATCAGCCCCAGCATTTT.

This clonotype was seen a handful of times. This chain links TRBV7-6 with TRBJ1-6, with D unclear. V gave up 8 bases and J gave up 4 bases, with 18 bases separating them. CDR1 and CDR2 from the germline V gene are SGHVS and FNYEAQ. There are 16 residues in the CDR3. The CDR3 bases are TGTGCCAGCCGAGTTGGGGAAAGGTCATATAATTCACCCCTCCACTTT. It yields the protein CASRVGERSYNSPLHF.

J is TRBJ1-1 and V is TRBV7-9; D ambiguous. Germline V gene lookup returns CDR1 SEHNR and CDR2 FQNEAQ (reference sequence). This CDR3 is built from 13 residues. V was trimmed by 5 bases and J by 1 base, leaving 8 bases between them. CDR3 nucleotide sequence: TGTGCCAGCAGCCACGGAACGAACACTGAAGCTTTCTTT. Translating it yields CASSHGTNTEAFF. The full variable domain, in which reference TRBV7-9 and TRBJ1-1 provide the parts outside the CDR3, is DTGVSQNPRHKITKRGQNVTFRCDPISEHNRLYWYRQTLGQGPEFLTYFQNEAQLEKSRLLSDRFSAERPKGSFSTLEIQRTEQGDSAMYLCASSHGTNTEAFFGQGTRLTVV.

The count of this clonotype is one. The chain couples TRBV2 to TRBJ1-2; 8 nucleotides align to TRBD1. Germline V gives CDR1 SNHLY, CDR2 FYNNEI. The CDR3 is 13 amino acids. The V gene end was trimmed by 7 bases and the J gene end by 6 bases; junction bases not matched to a gene: 7. CDR3 region: CASTRTGNDGYTF. CDR3 in DNA: TGTGCCAGCACCCGGACAGGGAATGATGGCTACACCTTC.

This sequence joins TRBV5-1 and TRBJ2-3, with D possibly being TRBD1 (6 bases). V was clipped by 1 base and J by 6 bases, with 15 bases between them. The CDR3 has 15 amino acids. The germline V gene has CDR1 SGHRS and CDR2 YFSETQ. Here the CDR3 DNA reads TGCGCCAGCAGCTTGAATCGGGCAGGGGCGGATACGCAGTATTTT. Its translation is CASSLNRAGADTQYF.

This clonotype turned up a few times. The rearrangement uses TRBV29-1 and TRBJ1-3, with 9 bases fitting TRBD1. V was clipped by 5 bases and J by 3 bases; unmatched bases: 5. From germline, CDR1 is SQVTM and CDR2 ANQGSEA. The CDR3 consists of 14 residues. DNA for the CDR3: TGCAGCGTTTCGGACAGGGGAAGTGGAAACACCATATATTTT. Protein sequence: CSVSDRGSGNTIYF.

The V gene is TRBV7-9, the J gene TRBJ2-7, with D perhaps matching TRBD2 (7 bases). Between the trimmed V and J ends, which lost 5 bases and 3 bases, there was a span of 20 bases. Germline V CDR1 and CDR2: SEHNR, FQNEAQ (reference sequence). There are 16 residues in the CDR3. CDR3 protein: CASSPRGGTDGYEQYF. As DNA, the CDR3 is TGTGCCAGCAGCCCGAGGGGGGGGACCGACGGCTACGAGCAGTACTTC.

This clonotype was seen a few times. This chain joins TRBV6-7 and TRBJ1-1; D call uncertain. TRBV6-7 is treated as an ORF (open reading frame) with a function not yet certain. This CDR3 has 16 residues. Between the trimmed V and J ends, which lost 1 base and 0 bases, there was a span of 12 bases. In nucleotides, the CDR3 is TGTGCCAGCAGTTACTGTACGGAAGGATTGAACACTGAAGCTTTCTTT. Translating gives CASSYCTEGLNTEAFF.

The chain has TRBV24-1 and TRBJ2-2; 8 bases agree with TRBD2. Trimming cost V 4 bases and J 6 bases; bases outside gene matches: 12. This CDR3 has 17 amino acids. Germline CDR1 is KGHDR and CDR2 is SFDVKD. CDR3 coding DNA: TGTGCCACCAGTGACGCGACCCCCGGCGGGAGGCCCGGGGAGCTGTTTTTT. It yields the protein CATSDATPGGRPGELFF.

This clonotype has more than one count but fewer than ten. The chain employs TRBV20-1 and TRBJ2-1; no reliable D call. Trimming stripped 4 bases from V and 3 bases from J, with 7 bases between. The CDR3 is 12 residues long. Germline V gives CDR1 DFQATT, CDR2 SNEGSKA (reference sequence). In DNA form, the CDR3 reads TGCAGTGCTACTCCGAGCTACAATGAGCAGTTCTTC. Translation gives CSATPSYNEQFF.

This clonotype was counted only a few times. The rearrangement links TRBV18 to TRBJ2-6; 7 positions agree with TRBD2. The CDR3 spans 17 residues. The J segment lost 0 bases and the V segment lost 5 bases, leaving 7 bases of the junction unmatched. The V gene's germline CDR1 is KGHSH and CDR2 LQKENI. Here the CDR3 reads CASSIAAGYSGANVLTF. The CDR3 DNA reads as TGTGCCAGCTCAATCGCAGCGGGGTACTCTGGGGCCAACGTCCTGACTTTC.

This clonotype is judged medium-sized. The chain joins TRBV7-2 to TRBJ2-3; 7 bases agree with TRBD1. The ends lost 3 bases at V and 4 bases at J; junction bases unmatched: 16. Germline CDR1 and CDR2: SGHTA and FQGNSA. The CDR3 loop spans 18 amino acids. The CDR3, as DNA: TGTGCCAGCAGCTTCGGGGTCAGGGGGTCGGTAGTGGCAGATACGCAGTATTTT. Protein sequence: CASSFGVRGSVVADTQYF.

This CDR3 reads CAWSDPGGSYEQYF. For the CDR3, the DNA is TGTGCCTGGAGTGATCCAGGGGGCTCCTACGAGCAGTACTTC. V is TRBV30 and J is TRBJ2-7, with 7 bases matching TRBD1. Germline loops: CDR1 GTSNPN, CDR2 SVGIG (reference sequence). The CDR3 totals 14 residues. The junction had 3 bases not matched to a gene; V was cut back by 1 base and J by 0 bases.